Included here is one T cell receptor (beta chain) sequence, with context. Its antigen is still unknown. Template switching added UMIs carrying a 6-nucleotide sample barcode. From the 5' RACE reads, TCRdb lists one entry per CDR3 protein and no DNA. Its listing shows some 450,000 distinct CDR3 sequences. Per germline, CDR1 MNHEY and CDR2 SVGEGT. The CDR3 totals 14 residues. The data stem from a study of monozygotic twins with inflammatory bowel disease. Regarding the study as a whole: For IBD patients, clonotypes shared with others were fewer than for healthy twins, especially with disease activity.

The sample was blood. The TCR comes from a human donor with ulcerative colitis or Crohn's disease, or a healthy co-twin of an affected twin (not recorded which). This chain uses TRBV6-2 or TRBV6-3 with TRBJ2-1. CDR3 sequence reads: CASSYQGFYNEQFF.